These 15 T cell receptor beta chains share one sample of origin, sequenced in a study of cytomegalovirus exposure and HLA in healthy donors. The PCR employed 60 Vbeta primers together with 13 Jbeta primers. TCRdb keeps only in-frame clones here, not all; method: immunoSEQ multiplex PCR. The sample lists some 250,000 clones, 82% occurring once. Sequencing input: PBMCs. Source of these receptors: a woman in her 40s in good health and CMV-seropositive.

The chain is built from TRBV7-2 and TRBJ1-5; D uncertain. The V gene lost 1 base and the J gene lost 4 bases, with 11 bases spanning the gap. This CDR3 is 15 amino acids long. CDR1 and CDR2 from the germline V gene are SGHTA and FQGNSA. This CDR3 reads CASSLVGGNNQPQHF. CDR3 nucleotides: TGTGCCAGCAGCTTAGTGGGAGGGAATAATCAGCCCCAGCATTTT.

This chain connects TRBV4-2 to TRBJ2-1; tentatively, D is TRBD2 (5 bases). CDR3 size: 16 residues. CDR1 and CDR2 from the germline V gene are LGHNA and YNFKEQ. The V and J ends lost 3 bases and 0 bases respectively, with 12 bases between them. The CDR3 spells CASSHIAQSSYNEQFF. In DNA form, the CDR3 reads TGTGCCAGCAGCCACATAGCGCAGAGCTCCTACAATGAGCAGTTCTTC.

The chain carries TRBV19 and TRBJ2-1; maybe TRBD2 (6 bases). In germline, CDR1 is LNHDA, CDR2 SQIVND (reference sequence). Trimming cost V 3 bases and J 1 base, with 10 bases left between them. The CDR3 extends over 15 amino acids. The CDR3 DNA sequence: TGTGCCAGTAGTATCGGGACTCCTTCCTACAATGAGCAGTTCTTC. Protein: CASSIGTPSYNEQFF.

CDR3 nucleotide sequence: TGTGCCAGCAGCCGACAGGACTCCTACGAGCAGTACTTC. This encodes CASSRQDSYEQYF. The chain carries TRBV13 and TRBJ2-7; tentatively, D is TRBD1 (6 bases). The CDR3 covers 13 residues. The germline V and J ends were trimmed by 5 bases and 0 bases, with 8 bases remaining between them. The germline V gene has CDR1 PRHDT and CDR2 FYEKMQ (reference sequence).

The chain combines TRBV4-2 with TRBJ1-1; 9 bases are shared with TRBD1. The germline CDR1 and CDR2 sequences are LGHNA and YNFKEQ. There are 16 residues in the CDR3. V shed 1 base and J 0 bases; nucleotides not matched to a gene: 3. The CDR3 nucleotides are TGTGCCAGCAGCCAAGCCGGACAGGGGTTGAACACTGAAGCTTTCTTT. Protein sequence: CASSQAGQGLNTEAFF.

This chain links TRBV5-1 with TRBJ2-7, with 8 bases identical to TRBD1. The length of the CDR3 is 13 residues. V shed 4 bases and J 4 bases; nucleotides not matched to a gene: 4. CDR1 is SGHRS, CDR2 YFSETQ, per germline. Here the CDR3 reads CASSGDRRYEQYF. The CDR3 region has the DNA TGCGCCAGCAGCGGGGACAGGAGGTACGAGCAGTACTTC.

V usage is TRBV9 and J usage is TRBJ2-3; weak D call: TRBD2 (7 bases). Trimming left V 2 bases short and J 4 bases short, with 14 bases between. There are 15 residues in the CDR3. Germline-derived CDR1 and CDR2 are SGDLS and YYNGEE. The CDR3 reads CASSVEGGFSDTQYF. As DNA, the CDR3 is TGTGCCAGCAGCGTCGAGGGGGGGTTCTCAGATACGCAGTATTTT.

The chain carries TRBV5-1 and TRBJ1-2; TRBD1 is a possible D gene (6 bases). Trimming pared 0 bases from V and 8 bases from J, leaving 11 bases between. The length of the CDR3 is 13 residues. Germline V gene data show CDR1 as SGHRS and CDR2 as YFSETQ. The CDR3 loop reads CASSLVGGQGYTF. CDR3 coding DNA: TGCGCCAGCAGCTTGGTCGGGGGGCAAGGCTACACCTTC.

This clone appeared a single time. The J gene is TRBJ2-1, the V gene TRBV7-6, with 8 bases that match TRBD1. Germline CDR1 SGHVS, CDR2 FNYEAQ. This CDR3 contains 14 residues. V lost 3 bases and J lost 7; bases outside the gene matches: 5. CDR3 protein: CASSFQDRENEQFF. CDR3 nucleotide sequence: TGTGCCAGCAGCTTCCAGGACAGGGAGAATGAGCAGTTCTTC.

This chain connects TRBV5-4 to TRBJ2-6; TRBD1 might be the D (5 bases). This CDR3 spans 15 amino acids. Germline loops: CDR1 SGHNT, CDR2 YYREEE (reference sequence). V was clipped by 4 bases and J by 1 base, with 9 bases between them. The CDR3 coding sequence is TGTGCCAGCAGCGCCGACAGTTCTGGGGCCAACGTCCTGACTTTC. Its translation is CASSADSSGANVLTF.

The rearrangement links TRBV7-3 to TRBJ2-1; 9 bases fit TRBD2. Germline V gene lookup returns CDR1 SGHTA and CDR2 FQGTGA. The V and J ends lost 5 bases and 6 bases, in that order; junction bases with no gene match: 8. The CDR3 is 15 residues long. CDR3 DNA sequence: TGTGCCAGCAGCCCCCCAGCGGGGGGTCGCAATGAGCAGTTCTTC. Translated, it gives CASSPPAGGRNEQFF. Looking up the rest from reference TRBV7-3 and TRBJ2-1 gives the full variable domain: GAGVSQTPSNKVTEKGKYVELRCDPISGHTALYWYRQSLGQGPEFLIYFQGTGAADDSGLPNDRFFAVRPEGSVSTLKIQRTERGDSAVYLCASSPPAGGRNEQFFGPGTRLTVL.

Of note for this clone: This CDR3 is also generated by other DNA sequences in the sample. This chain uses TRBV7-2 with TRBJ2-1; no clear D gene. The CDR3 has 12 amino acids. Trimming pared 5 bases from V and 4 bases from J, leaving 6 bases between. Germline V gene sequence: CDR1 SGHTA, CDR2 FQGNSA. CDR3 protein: CASSLSYNEQFF. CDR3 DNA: TGTGCCAGCAGCCTGAGTTACAATGAGCAGTTCTTC.

The DNA for the CDR3 is TGTGCCAGCAGCCTTGGGTCCGGAGTATGGGAGACCCAGTACTTC. Translation gives CASSLGSGVWETQYF. This chain joins TRBV27 and TRBJ2-5, with D hard to call. The CDR3 runs to 15 residues. CDR1 MNHEY and CDR2 SMNVEV come from the germline V gene (reference sequence). With 6 bases removed from V and 5 bases from J, the gap between germline ends came to 19 bases.

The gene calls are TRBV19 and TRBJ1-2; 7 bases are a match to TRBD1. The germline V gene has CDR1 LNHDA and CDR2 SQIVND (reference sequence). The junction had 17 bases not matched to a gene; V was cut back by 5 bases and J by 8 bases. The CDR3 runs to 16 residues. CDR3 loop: CASSSPPGQILSGYTF. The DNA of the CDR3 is TGTGCCAGTAGTTCTCCCCCGGGACAGATCCTTTCGGGCTACACCTTC.

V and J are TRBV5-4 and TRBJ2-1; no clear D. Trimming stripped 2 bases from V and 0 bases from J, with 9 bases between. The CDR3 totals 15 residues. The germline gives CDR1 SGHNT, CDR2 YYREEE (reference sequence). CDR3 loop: CASSLKISSYNEQFF. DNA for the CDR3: TGTGCCAGCAGCTTAAAAATTAGCTCCTACAATGAGCAGTTCTTC.